The following is a T cell receptor beta chain sequence with its context. The data are from a study of T cell responses to AZD1222 COVID-19 vaccine. TCRdb keeps only in-frame clones here, not all; method: immunoSEQ multiplex PCR. This table holds approximately 150,000 clones, around nine tenths found once. Germline V gene data show CDR1 as KGHSH and CDR2 as LQKENI. The CDR3 has 20 residues. V was pared by 4 bases and J by 0 bases, with 10 bases of the junction left unmatched. The chain links TRBV18 to TRBJ2-6, with TRBD2 matching 12 bases. The source is an adult who received the AZD1222 COVID-19 vaccine. The sequenced sample was peripheral blood, obtained 28 days after the second AZD1222 dose. In nucleotides, the CDR3 is TGTGCCAGCTCACACATTGGGACTAGCGGGTGGAGCTCTGGGGCCAACGTCCTGACTTTC. Encoded protein: CASSHIGTSGWSSGANVLTF.